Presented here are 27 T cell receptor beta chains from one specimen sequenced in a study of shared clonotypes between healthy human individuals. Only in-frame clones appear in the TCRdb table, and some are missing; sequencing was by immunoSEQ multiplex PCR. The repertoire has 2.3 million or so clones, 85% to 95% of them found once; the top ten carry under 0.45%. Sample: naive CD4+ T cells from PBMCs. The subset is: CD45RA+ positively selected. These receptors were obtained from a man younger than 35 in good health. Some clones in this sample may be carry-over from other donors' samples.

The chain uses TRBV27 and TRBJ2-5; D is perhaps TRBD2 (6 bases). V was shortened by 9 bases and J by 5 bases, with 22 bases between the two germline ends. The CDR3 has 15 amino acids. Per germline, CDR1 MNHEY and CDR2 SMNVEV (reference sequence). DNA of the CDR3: TGTGCCAGGTCTGACGGGAGCAGACGGGAGGAGACCCAGTACTTC. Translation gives CARSDGSRREETQYF.

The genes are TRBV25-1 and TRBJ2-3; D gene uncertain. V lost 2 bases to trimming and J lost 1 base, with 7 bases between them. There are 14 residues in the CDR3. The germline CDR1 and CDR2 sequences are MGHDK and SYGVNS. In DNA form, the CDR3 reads TGTGCCAGCAGTGAAAACTACCGCACAGATACGCAGTATTTT. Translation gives CASSENYRTDTQYF.

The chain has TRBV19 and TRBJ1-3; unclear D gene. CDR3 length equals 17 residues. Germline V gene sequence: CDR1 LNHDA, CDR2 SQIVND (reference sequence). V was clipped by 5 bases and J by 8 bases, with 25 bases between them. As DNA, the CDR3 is TGTGCCAGTAGTCTCAACCCCTTGGGTAGAGTAAGGCACACCATATATTTT. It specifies CASSLNPLGRVRHTIYF. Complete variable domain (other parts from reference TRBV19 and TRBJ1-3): DGGITQSPKYLFRKEGQNVTLSCEQNLNHDAMYWYRQDPGQGLRLIYYSQIVNDFQKGDIAEGYSVSREKKESFPLTVTSAQKNPTAFYLCASSLNPLGRVRHTIYFGEGSWLTVV.

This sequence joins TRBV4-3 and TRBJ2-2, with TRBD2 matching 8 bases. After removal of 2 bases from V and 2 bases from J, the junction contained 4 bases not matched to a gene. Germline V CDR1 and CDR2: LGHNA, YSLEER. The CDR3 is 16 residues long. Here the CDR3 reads CASSQHRGGNTGELFF. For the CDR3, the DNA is TGCGCCAGCAGCCAACATCGGGGGGGAAACACCGGGGAGCTGTTTTTT.

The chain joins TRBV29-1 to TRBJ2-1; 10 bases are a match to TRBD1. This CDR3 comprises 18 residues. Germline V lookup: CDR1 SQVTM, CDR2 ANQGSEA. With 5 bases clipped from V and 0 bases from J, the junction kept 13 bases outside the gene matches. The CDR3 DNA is TGCAGCGTTTTGACAGGGGGCTTCGGGGCGAGCTCCTACAATGAGCAGTTCTTC. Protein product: CSVLTGGFGASSYNEQFF.

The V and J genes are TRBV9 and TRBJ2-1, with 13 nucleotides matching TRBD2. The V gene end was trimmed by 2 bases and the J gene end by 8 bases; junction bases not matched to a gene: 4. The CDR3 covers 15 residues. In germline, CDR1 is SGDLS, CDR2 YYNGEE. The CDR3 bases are TGTGCCAGCAGCGTGGACGGACTAGCGGGGGATGAGCAGTTCTTC. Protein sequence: CASSVDGLAGDEQFF.

CDR3 sequence (DNA): TGTGCCAGTACAAGGGGCGATAATCAGCCCCAGCATTTT. Protein product: CASTRGDNQPQHF. The chain is built from TRBV19 and TRBJ1-5, with D maybe TRBD1 (5 bases). The germline V gene has CDR1 LNHDA and CDR2 SQIVND (reference sequence). V was trimmed by 7 bases and J by 4 bases, leaving 11 bases between them. This CDR3 has 13 amino acids.

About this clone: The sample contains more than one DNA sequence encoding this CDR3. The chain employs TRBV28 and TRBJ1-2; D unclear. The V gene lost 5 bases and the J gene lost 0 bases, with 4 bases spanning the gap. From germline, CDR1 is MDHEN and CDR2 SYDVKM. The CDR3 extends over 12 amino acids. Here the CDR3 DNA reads TGTGCCAGCAGTCCTCCTAACTATGGCTACACCTTC. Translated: CASSPPNYGYTF.

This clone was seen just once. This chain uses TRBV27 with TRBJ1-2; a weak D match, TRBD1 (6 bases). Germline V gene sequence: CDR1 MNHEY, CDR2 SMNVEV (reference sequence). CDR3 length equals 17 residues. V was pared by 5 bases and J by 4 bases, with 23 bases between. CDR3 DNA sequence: TGTGCCAGCAGTCCTAAGGCCTGGGCTGGACAGTCCTATGGCTACACCTTC. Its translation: CASSPKAWAGQSYGYTF.

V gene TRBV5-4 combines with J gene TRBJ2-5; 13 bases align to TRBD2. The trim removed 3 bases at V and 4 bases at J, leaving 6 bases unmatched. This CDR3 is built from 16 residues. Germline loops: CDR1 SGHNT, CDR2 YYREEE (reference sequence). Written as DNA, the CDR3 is TGTGCCAGCAGCTCACTAGCGGGAGGGGGGACAGAGACCCAGTACTTC. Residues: CASSSLAGGGTETQYF.

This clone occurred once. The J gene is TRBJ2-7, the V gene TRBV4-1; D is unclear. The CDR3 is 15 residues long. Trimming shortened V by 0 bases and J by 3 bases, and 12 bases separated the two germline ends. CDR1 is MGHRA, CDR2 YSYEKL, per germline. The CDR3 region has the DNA TGCGCCAGCAGCCAAGATATTCCGCCCCTCTACGAGCAGTACTTC. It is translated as CASSQDIPPLYEQYF.

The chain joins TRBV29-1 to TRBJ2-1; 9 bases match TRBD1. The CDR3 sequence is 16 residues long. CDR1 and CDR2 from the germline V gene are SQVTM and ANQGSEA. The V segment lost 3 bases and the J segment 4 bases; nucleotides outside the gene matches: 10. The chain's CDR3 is CSVDFSGTGHYNEQFF. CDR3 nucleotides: TGCAGCGTTGATTTCTCCGGGACAGGGCATTACAATGAGCAGTTCTTC.

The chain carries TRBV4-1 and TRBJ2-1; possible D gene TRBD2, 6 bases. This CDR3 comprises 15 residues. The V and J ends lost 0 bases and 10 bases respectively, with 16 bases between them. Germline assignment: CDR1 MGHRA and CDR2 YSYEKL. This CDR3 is CASSQDFRQGLEQFF. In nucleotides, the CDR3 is TGCGCCAGCAGCCAAGATTTCAGGCAGGGACTGGAGCAGTTCTTC.

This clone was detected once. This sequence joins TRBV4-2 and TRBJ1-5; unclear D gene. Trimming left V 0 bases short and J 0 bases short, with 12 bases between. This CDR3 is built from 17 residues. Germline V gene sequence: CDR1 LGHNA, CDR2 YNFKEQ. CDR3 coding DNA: TGTGCCAGCAGCCAAGAGACGGACGATTATAGCAATCAGCCCCAGCATTTT. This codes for CASSQETDDYSNQPQHF.

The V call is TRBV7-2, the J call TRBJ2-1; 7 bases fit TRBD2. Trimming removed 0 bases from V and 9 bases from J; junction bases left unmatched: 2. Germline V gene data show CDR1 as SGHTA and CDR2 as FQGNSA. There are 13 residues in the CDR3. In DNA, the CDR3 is TGTGCCAGCAGCTTAGCGGGAGGGATTGAGCAGTTCTTC. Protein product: CASSLAGGIEQFF.

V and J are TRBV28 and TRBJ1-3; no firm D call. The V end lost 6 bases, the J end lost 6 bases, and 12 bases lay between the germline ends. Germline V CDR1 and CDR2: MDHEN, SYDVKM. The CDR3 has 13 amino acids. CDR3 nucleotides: TGTGCCAGCAGCCAAGGTCTGGAAAACACCATATATTTT. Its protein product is CASSQGLENTIYF. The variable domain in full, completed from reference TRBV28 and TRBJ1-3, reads DVKVTQSSRYLVKRTGEKVFLECVQDMDHENMFWYRQDPGLGLRLIYFSYDVKMKEKGDIPEGYSVSREKKERFSLILESASTNQTSMYLCASSQGLENTIYFGEGSWLTVV.

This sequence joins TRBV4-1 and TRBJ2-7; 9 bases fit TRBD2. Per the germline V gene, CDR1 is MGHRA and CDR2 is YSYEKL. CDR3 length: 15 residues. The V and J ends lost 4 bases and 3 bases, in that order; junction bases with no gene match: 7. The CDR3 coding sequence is TGCGCCAGCAGCCCCGCGGTAGCGGGAGACTACGAGCAGTACTTC. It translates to CASSPAVAGDYEQYF.

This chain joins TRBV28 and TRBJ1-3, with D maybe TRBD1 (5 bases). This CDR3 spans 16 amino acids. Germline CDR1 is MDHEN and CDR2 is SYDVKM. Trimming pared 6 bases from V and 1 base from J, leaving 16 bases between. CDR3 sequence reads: CASSSSGLRSGNTIYF. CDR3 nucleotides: TGTGCCAGCAGCTCTTCGGGGCTCCGTTCTGGAAACACCATATATTTT.

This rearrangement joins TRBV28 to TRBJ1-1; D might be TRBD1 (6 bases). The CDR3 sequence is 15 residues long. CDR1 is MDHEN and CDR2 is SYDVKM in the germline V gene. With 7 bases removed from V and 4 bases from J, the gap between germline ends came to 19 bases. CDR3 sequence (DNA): TGTGCCAGCACCCTCCTGGGGCGGGGGGCCACTGAAGCTTTCTTT. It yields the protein CASTLLGRGATEAFF.

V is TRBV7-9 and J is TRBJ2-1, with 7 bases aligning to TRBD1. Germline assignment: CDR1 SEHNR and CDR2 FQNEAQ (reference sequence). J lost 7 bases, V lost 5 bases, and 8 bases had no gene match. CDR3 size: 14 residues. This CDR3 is CASSMGQIGNEQFF. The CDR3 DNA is TGTGCCAGCAGCATGGGACAGATCGGGAATGAGCAGTTCTTC.

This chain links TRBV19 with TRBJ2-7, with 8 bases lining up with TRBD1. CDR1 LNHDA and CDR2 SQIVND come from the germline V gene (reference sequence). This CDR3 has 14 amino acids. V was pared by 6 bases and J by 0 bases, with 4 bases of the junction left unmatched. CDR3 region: CASSLTGGSYEQYF. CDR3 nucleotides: TGTGCCAGTAGCCTAACAGGGGGCTCCTACGAGCAGTACTTC.

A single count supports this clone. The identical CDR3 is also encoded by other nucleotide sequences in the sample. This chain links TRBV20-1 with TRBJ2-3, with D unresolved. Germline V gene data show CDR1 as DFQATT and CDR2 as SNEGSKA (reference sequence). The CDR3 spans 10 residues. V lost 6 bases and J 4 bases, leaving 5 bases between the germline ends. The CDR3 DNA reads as TGCAGTGCCTCCCCAGATACGCAGTATTTT. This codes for CSASPDTQYF.

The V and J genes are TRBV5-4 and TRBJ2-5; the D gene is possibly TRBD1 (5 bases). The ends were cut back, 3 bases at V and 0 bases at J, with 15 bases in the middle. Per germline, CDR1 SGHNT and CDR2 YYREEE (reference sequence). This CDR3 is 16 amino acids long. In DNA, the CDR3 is TGTGCCAGCAGCTCCGCCAAAGACAGAAACCAAGAGACCCAGTACTTC. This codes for CASSSAKDRNQETQYF.

DNA of the CDR3: TGTGCCAGCAGCCGATTGATAGCTGGGACCTACGAGCAGTACTTC. This codes for CASSRLIAGTYEQYF. V is TRBV7-9 and J is TRBJ2-7; D gene uncertain. CDR1 is SEHNR, CDR2 FQNEAQ, per germline (reference sequence). Trimming pared 5 bases from V and 2 bases from J, leaving 16 bases between. The CDR3 length is 15 residues.

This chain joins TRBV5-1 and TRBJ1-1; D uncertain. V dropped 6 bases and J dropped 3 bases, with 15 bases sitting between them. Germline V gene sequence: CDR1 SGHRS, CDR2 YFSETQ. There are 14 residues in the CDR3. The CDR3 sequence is CASTRDVRDTEAFF. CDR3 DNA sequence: TGCGCCAGCACCCGAGACGTCCGGGACACTGAAGCTTTCTTT.

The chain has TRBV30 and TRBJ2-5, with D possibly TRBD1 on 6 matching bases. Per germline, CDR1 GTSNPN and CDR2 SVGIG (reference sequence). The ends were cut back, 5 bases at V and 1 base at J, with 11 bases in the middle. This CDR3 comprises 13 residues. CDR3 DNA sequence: TGTGCCTGGGAAGGACAGTCCCAAGAGACCCAGTACTTC. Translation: CAWEGQSQETQYF.

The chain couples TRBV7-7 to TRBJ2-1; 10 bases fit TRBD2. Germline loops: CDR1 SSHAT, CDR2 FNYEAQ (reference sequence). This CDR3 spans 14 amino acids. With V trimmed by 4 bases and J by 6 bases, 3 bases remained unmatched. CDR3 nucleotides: TGTGCCAGCAGCTCCGGGACTAGCGTCAATGAGCAGTTCTTC. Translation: CASSSGTSVNEQFF.